A single sample is the source of the 12 T cell receptor beta chains below, sequenced in a study of cytomegalovirus exposure and HLA in healthy donors. Primers for the PCR totalled 60 Vbeta and 13 Jbeta. Libraries were prepared by immunoSEQ multiplex PCR; TCRdb keeps only in-frame clonotypes and omits some of them. The sample carries 110,000 to 150,000 clones, roughly 9.8% recorded once. Sequencing input: PBMCs. Source of these receptors: a man in his forties or fifties in good health and CMV-seronegative.

This chain uses TRBV9 with TRBJ2-7; TRBD1 matches 7 bases. After removal of 0 bases from V and 6 bases from J, the junction contained 3 bases not matched to a gene. Germline lookup yields CDR1 SGDLS and CDR2 YYNGEE. The CDR3 is 13 amino acids. CDR3 amino acids: CASSVAGTAEQYF. CDR3 nucleotides: TGTGCCAGCAGCGTAGCCGGGACAGCCGAGCAGTACTTC.

The chain is built from TRBV7-9 and TRBJ2-5; 9 positions match TRBD1. CDR1 and CDR2 (germline): SEHNR, FQNEAQ (reference sequence). The CDR3 totals 14 residues. V trimming: 5 bases; J trimming: 4 bases; junction bases outside the gene matches: 5. Here the CDR3 DNA reads TGTGCCAGCAGCCGACAGGGGGTGGCAGAGACCCAGTACTTC. This gives the protein CASSRQGVAETQYF.

This clone has more than one count but fewer than ten. The chain combines TRBV19 with TRBJ2-3; 8 positions agree with TRBD2. With V trimmed by 0 bases and J by 2 bases, 7 bases remained unmatched. Germline assignment: CDR1 LNHDA and CDR2 SQIVND (reference sequence). CDR3 size: 17 residues. CDR3: CASSIEGAGADTDTQYF. The CDR3 DNA follows: TGTGCCAGTAGTATAGAGGGAGCGGGGGCCGACACAGATACGCAGTATTTT.

This clone occurred a few times. The J gene is TRBJ1-2, the V gene TRBV2; the D gene is possibly TRBD1 (5 bases). CDR3 length: 15 amino acids. Germline loops: CDR1 SNHLY, CDR2 FYNNEI. V lost 2 bases, J lost 5 bases, and 15 bases lay in between. CDR3 DNA sequence: TGTGCCAGCAGTGAATTACAGGTCCCCGCTTATGGCTACACCTTC. This sequence encodes CASSELQVPAYGYTF.

This clone was observed a handful of times. The rearrangement links TRBV20-1 to TRBJ1-2; D gene ambiguous. V lost 5 bases, J lost 6 bases, and 10 bases lay in between. From germline, CDR1 is DFQATT and CDR2 SNEGSKA (reference sequence). The length of the CDR3 is 11 residues. The CDR3 coding sequence is TGCAGTGCTGCAAGTGAGCATGGCTACACCTTC. Amino acid sequence: CSAASEHGYTF.

This clone was found a few times. This chain joins TRBV6-1 and TRBJ1-3, with 9 bases aligning to TRBD1. Looked up from germline, CDR1 is MNHNS and CDR2 is SASEGT. This CDR3 contains 14 residues. The V gene end was trimmed by 7 bases and the J gene end by 8 bases; junction bases not matched to a gene: 9. The DNA for the CDR3 is TGTGCCAGCACGGAGGACAGGGGTAGGGACACCATATATTTT. It codes for CASTEDRGRDTIYF.

This clone appeared many times. The chain carries TRBV6-1 and TRBJ2-7, with TRBD1 identical over 7 bases. V dropped 7 bases and J dropped 5; count of bases not matched to a gene: 11. Germline V gene data show CDR1 as MNHNS and CDR2 as SASEGT. The CDR3 extends over 14 amino acids. The CDR3 reads CASIGLRGSNEQYF. In DNA, the CDR3 is TGTGCCAGCATCGGCCTCAGGGGGTCGAACGAGCAGTACTTC.

This clone was detected only a few times. The V call is TRBV4-1, the J call TRBJ1-2; D unclear. The V end lost 0 bases, the J end lost 7 bases, and 9 bases lay between the germline ends. The CDR3 spans 13 residues. The germline CDR1 and CDR2 sequences are MGHRA and YSYEKL. The CDR3 DNA reads TGCGCCAGCAGCCAAGATTGGAGTGGTGGCTACACCTTC. This codes for CASSQDWSGGYTF.

This clone was seen a few times. This chain uses TRBV7-2 with TRBJ1-4, with a tentative D call TRBD1 (5 bases). V lost 9 bases to trimming and J lost 4 bases, with 12 bases between them. From germline, CDR1 is SGHTA and CDR2 FQGNSA. The length of the CDR3 is 13 residues. The CDR3 DNA is TGTGCCAGTGCTGGGGGGGTTAATGAAAAACTGTTTTTT. Translated, it gives CASAGGVNEKLFF.

The chain is built from TRBV2 and TRBJ1-4; TRBD1 aligns across 9 bases. Per the germline V gene, CDR1 is SNHLY and CDR2 is FYNNEI. The CDR3 contains 15 residues. V dropped 3 bases and J dropped 5; count of bases not matched to a gene: 4. The CDR3 region has the DNA TGTGCCAGCAGTGAGACCGGGACAGGGAATGAAAAACTGTTTTTT. It translates to CASSETGTGNEKLFF.

There are a few counts of this clone. The chain recombines TRBV7-2 with TRBJ1-5; 7 bases are shared with TRBD1. The V and J ends lost 2 bases and 6 bases, in that order; junction bases with no gene match: 4. Germline CDR1 is SGHTA and CDR2 is FQGNSA. This CDR3 has 14 residues. The chain's CDR3 is CASSLSQGPQPQHF. In nucleotides, the CDR3 is TGTGCCAGCAGCTTATCACAGGGGCCTCAGCCCCAGCATTTT.

The table lists this clone with a few counts. The rearrangement joins TRBV9 to TRBJ2-7; TRBD2 agrees at 10 bases. This CDR3 is 14 amino acids long. With V trimmed by 3 bases and J by 3 bases, 3 bases remained unmatched. Germline values: CDR1 SGDLS, CDR2 YYNGEE. The CDR3 region is CASSAGTSVYEQYF. CDR3 sequence (DNA): TGTGCCAGCAGCGCCGGGACTAGCGTCTACGAGCAGTACTTC.